These T cell receptor beta chains were read from a single sample in a study of cytomegalovirus exposure and HLA in healthy donors. Profiled with immunoSEQ multiplex PCR; TCRdb holds only in-frame clones, not every one. The sample gives 170,000 or so clones, 77% of which show up once; 1.5% to 2% is in the top ten. The sequencing input was PBMCs. All receptors come from a woman under 40 in good health and CMV-seronegative. CDR3s include the opening cysteine and the closing phenylalanine or tryptophan.

CDR3,V,J
CASSLALAGFTGELFF,TRBV4-3,TRBJ2-2
CASSQDSRTGGNQPQHF,TRBV4-1,TRBJ1-5
CASSLRVAGGETQYF,TRBV5-1,TRBJ2-5
CSVDWLAGGEQYF,TRBV29-1,TRBJ2-7
CASSYSGLMNTEAFF,TRBV6-5,TRBJ1-1
CASTPGVGYEQYF,TRBV7-6,TRBJ2-7
CASSVDPGGGGGETQYF,TRBV9,TRBJ2-5
CASSLTSGSYNEQFF,TRBV27,TRBJ2-1
CASSREYEQYF,TRBV6-5,TRBJ2-7
CASSPGLTNEQFF,TRBV13,TRBJ2-1
CATRGPGVIYEQYF,TRBV6-1,TRBJ2-7
CASNRDTQYF,TRBV7-9,TRBJ2-3
CASSPSVSEQYF,TRBV7-8,TRBJ2-7
CASSQSSLGLDKYNEQFF,TRBV4-1,TRBJ2-1
CASSSLGLSGYTF,TRBV5-6,TRBJ1-2
CASKLTGVGNIQYF,TRBV7-2,TRBJ2-4
CAWSHTGLGETQYF,TRBV30,TRBJ2-5
CAWNQGLQPQHF,TRBV30,TRBJ1-5
CASSLVGVRETQYF,TRBV5-1,TRBJ2-5
CASSYSGQLNTEAFF,TRBV6-5,TRBJ1-1
CASNPLMPNTEAFF,TRBV5-5,TRBJ1-1
CVSSLRQGYGNTIYF,TRBV5-1,TRBJ1-3
CASSIAGGRTDTQYF,TRBV19,TRBJ2-3
CASSLDRGDYGYTF,TRBV27,TRBJ1-2
CASSLEGGPETQYF,TRBV5-6,TRBJ2-5
CASSLGTLGNQPQHF,TRBV27,TRBJ1-5
CASSSGTSGRALFEYF,TRBV13,TRBJ2-7
CASSFGQGFDQPQHF,TRBV5-6,TRBJ1-5
CATSGGLAGGSYEQYF,TRBV15,TRBJ2-7
CASSPRDSYGYTF,TRBV18,TRBJ1-2
CASSQDGTAGDRGYTF,TRBV4-2,TRBJ1-2
CASSSQARYEQYF,TRBV7-6,TRBJ2-7
CASGHTGGEAFF,TRBV11-3,TRBJ1-1
CASSVEGSYGYTF,TRBV9,TRBJ1-2
CASSLQLQGAQGGAFF,TRBV7-9,TRBJ1-1
CASSPGTGDYEQYF,TRBV6-5,.
CASGLVGGGPYNEQFF,TRBV12-5,TRBJ2-1
CASSLSVRGLNTEAFF,TRBV7-2,TRBJ1-1
CASTTGGNQPQHF,TRBV28,TRBJ1-5
CSVPVRGTEAFF,TRBV29-1,TRBJ1-1
CASQQGSSYEQYF,TRBV5-1,TRBJ2-7